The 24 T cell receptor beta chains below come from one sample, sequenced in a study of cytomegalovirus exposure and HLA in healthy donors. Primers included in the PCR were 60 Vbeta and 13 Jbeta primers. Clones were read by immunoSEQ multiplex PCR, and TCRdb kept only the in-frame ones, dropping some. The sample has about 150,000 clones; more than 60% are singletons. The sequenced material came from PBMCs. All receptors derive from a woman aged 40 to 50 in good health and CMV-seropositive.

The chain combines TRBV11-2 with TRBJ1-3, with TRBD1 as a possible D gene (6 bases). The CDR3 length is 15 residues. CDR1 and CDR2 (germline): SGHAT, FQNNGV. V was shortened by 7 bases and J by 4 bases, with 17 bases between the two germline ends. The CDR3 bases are TGTGCCAGCACCCAGGGGAGATTACTCGGAAACACCATATATTTT. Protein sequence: CASTQGRLLGNTIYF.

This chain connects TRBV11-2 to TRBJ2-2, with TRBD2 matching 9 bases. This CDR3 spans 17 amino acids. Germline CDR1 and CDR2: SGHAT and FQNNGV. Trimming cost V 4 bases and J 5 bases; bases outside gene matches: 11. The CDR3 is CASSSPVLAGPTGELFF. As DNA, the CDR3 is TGTGCCAGCAGCTCCCCGGTCCTAGCGGGACCTACCGGGGAGCTGTTTTTT.

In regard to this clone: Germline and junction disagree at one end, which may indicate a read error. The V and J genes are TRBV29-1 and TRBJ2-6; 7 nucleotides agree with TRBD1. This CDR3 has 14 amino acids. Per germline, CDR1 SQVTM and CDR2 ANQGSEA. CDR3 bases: TGCAGCGGGGACAGTTTCTCTGGGGCCAACGGCCTGACTTTC. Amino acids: CSGDSFSGANGLTF.

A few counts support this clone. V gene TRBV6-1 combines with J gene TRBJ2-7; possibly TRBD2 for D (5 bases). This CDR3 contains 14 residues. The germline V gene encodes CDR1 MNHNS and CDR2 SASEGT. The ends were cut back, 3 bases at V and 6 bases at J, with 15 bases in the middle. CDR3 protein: CASSEGSPSGEQYF. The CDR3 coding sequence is TGTGCCAGCAGTGAGGGGAGCCCCAGCGGCGAGCAGTACTTC.

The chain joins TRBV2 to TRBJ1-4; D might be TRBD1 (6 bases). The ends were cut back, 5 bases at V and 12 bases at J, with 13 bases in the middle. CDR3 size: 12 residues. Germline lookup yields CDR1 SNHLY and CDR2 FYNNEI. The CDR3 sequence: CASSQGWVELFF. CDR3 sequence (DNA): TGTGCCAGCAGTCAGGGGTGGGTGGAACTGTTTTTT. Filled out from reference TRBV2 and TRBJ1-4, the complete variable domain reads EPEVTQTPSHQVTQMGQEVILRCVPISNHLYFYWYRQILGQKVEFLVSFYNNEISEKSEIFDDQFSVERPDGSNFTLKIRSTKLEDSAMYFCASSQGWVELFFGSGTQLSVL.

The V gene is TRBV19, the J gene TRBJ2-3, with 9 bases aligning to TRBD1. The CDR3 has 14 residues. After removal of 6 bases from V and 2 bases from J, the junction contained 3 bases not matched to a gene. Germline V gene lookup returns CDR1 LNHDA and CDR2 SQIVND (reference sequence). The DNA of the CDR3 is TGTGCCAGTAGGGACAGGGGAAACACAGATACGCAGTATTTT. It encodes CASRDRGNTDTQYF.

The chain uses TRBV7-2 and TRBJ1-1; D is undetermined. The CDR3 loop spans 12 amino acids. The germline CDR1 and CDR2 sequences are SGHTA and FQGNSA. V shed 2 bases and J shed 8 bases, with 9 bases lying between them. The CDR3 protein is CASSLSSEEAFF. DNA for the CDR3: TGTGCCAGCAGCTTAAGTAGTGAAGAAGCTTTCTTT.

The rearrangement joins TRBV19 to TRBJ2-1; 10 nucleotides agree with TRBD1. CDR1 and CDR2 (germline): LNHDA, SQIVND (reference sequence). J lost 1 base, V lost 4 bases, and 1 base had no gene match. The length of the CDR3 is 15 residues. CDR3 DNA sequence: TGTGCCAGTAGTAGACAGGGGGCTTCCTACAATGAGCAGTTCTTC. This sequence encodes CASSRQGASYNEQFF.

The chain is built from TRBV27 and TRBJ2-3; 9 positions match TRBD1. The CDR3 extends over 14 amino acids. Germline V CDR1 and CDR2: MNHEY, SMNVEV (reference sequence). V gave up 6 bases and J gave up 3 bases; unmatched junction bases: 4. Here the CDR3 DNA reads TGTGCCAGCAGGGACAGGGGTTGGACAGATACGCAGTATTTT. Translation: CASRDRGWTDTQYF.

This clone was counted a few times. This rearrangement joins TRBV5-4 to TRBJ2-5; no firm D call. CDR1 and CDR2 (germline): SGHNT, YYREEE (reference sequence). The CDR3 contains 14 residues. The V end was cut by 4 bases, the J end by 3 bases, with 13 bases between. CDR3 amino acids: CASSITQVEETQYF. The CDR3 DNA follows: TGTGCCAGCAGCATTACCCAGGTAGAAGAGACCCAGTACTTC.

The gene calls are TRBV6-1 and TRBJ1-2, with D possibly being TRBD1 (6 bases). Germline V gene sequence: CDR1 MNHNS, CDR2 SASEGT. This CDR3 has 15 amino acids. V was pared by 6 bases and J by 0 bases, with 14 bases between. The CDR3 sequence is CASRDRQEANYGYTF. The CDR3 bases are TGTGCCAGCAGGGATAGACAGGAAGCTAACTATGGCTACACCTTC.

The CDR3 DNA follows: TGTGCCAGCAGTTACCCGGCAGGGGGCAATCAGCCCCAGCATTTT. It specifies CASSYPAGGNQPQHF. This chain connects TRBV6-6 to TRBJ1-5; D possibly corresponds to TRBD1 (6 bases). Germline V gives CDR1 MNHNY, CDR2 SVGAGI (reference sequence). Trimming removed 2 bases from V and 2 bases from J, with 10 bases in between. The CDR3 is 15 residues long.

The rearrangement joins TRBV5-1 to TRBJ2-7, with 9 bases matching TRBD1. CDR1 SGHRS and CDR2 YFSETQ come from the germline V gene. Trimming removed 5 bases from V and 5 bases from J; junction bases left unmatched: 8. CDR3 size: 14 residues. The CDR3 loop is CASRKGQGQDEQYF. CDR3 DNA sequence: TGCGCCAGCAGAAAGGGACAGGGTCAGGACGAGCAGTACTTC.

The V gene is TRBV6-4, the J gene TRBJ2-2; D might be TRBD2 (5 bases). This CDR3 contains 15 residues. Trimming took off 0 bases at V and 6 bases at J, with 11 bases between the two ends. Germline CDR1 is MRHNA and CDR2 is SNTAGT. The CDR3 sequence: CASSDSGSAAGELFF. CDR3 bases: TGTGCCAGCAGTGACTCTGGTAGCGCCGCCGGGGAGCTGTTTTTT.

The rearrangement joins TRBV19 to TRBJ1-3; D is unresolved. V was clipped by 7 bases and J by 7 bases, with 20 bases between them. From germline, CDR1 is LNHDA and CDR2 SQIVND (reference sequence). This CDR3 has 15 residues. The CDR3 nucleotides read TGTGCCAGTAACTCTCCGGCGGGAAGGTGGAACACCATATATTTT. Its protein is CASNSPAGRWNTIYF.

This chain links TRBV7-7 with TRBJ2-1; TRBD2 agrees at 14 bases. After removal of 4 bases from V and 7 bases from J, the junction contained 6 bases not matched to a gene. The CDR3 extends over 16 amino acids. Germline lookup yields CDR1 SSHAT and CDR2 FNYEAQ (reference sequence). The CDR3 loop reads CASSSGLAGAQNEQFF. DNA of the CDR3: TGTGCCAGCAGCTCGGGACTAGCGGGGGCCCAGAATGAGCAGTTCTTC.

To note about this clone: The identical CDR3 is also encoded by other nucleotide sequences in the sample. The CDR3 loop is CASSRDNLNQPQHF. The CDR3 bases are TGCGCCAGCAGCCGGGACAACCTCAATCAGCCCCAGCATTTT. The rearrangement uses TRBV5-1 and TRBJ1-5, with D perhaps matching TRBD1 (6 bases). Trimming removed 4 bases at V and 3 bases at J, with 11 bases between. The CDR3 runs 14 residues. CDR1 and CDR2 from the germline V gene are SGHRS and YFSETQ.

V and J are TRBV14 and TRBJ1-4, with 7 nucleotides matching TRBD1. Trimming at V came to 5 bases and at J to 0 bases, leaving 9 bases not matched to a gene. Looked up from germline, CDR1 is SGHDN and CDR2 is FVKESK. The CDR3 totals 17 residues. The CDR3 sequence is CASSSEGAGATNEKLFF. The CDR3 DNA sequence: TGTGCCAGCAGCTCAGAGGGGGCAGGCGCAACTAATGAAAAACTGTTTTTT.

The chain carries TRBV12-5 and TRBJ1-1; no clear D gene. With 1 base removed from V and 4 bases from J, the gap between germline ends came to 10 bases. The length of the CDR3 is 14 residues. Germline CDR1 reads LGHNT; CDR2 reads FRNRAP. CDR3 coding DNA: TGTGCTAGTGGTTTGGACATCTTGCTCACTGAAGCTTTCTTT. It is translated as CASGLDILLTEAFF.

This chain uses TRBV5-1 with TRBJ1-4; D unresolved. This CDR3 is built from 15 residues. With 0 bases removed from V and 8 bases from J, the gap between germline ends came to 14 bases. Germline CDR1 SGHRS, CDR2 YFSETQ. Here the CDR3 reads CASSLESPLREKLFF. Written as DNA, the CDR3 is TGCGCCAGCAGCTTGGAATCTCCGCTGCGGGAAAAACTGTTTTTT.

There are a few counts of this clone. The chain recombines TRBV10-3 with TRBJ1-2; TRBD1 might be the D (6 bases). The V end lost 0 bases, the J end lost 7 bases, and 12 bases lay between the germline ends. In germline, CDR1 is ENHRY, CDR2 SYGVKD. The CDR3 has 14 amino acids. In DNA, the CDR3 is TGTGCCATCAGTGAGTCTGCAGGGGTTGCTGGCTACACCTTC. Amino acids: CAISESAGVAGYTF.

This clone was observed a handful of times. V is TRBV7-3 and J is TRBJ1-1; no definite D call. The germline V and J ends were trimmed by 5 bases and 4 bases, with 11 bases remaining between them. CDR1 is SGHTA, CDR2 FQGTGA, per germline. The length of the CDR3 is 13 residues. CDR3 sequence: CASSVTRITEAFF. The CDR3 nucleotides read TGTGCCAGCAGCGTCACACGTATCACTGAAGCTTTCTTT.

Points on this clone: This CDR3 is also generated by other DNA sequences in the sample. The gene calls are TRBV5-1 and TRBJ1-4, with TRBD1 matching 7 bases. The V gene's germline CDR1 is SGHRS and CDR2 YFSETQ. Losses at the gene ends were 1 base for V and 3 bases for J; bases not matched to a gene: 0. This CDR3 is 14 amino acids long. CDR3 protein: CASSLTGANEKLFF. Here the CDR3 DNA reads TGCGCCAGCAGCTTGACAGGGGCTAATGAAAAACTGTTTTTT.

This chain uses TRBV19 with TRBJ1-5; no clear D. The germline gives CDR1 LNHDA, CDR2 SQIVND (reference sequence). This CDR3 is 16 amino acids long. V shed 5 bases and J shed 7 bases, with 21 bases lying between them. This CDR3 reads CASSPITTTIGQPQHF. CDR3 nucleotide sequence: TGTGCCAGTAGTCCAATCACAACCACTATTGGCCAGCCCCAGCATTTT.